The 16 T cell receptor beta chains given below trace back to one sample, sequenced in a study of cytomegalovirus exposure and HLA in healthy donors. This PCR relied on a set of 60 Vbeta primers and 13 Jbeta primers. Sequenced by immunoSEQ multiplex PCR; TCRdb stores in-frame clones only, minus some. The table shows roughly 67,000 clones, with 70% to 90% occurring only once. Sequencing used PBMCs. The receptors originated from a woman aged 25 to 39 in good health and CMV-seronegative.

This clone appeared a few times. The chain combines TRBV7-2 with TRBJ1-2; TRBD1 agrees at 10 bases. The germline CDR1 and CDR2 sequences are SGHTA and FQGNSA. V shed 4 bases and J 11 bases; nucleotides not matched to a gene: 7. This CDR3 has 13 residues. The CDR3, as DNA: TGTGCCAGCAGCTCCGGGACAGGGGTCCGGTACACCTTC. This encodes CASSSGTGVRYTF.

The chain links TRBV7-2 to TRBJ1-5, with a tentative D call TRBD1 (5 bases). CDR3 length: 16 residues. V dropped 1 base and J dropped 5 bases, with 15 bases sitting between them. In germline, CDR1 is SGHTA, CDR2 FQGNSA. The DNA for the CDR3 is TGTGCCAGCAGCTTAGTATCGACAGAGCACGATCAGCCCCAGCATTTT. Protein sequence: CASSLVSTEHDQPQHF.

The gene calls are TRBV11-2 and TRBJ2-2, with D perhaps matching TRBD1 (5 bases). The CDR3 is 14 residues long. Germline V gene data show CDR1 as SGHAT and CDR2 as FQNNGV. V dropped 0 bases and J dropped 5 bases, with 7 bases sitting between them. The CDR3 sequence: CASSLDRVTGELFF. In DNA, the CDR3 is TGTGCCAGCAGCTTAGACAGGGTGACCGGGGAGCTGTTTTTT.

The chain joins TRBV16 to TRBJ2-1; D not certain. V was cut by 1 base and J by 3 bases, with 7 bases left in between. This CDR3 is built from 14 residues. Germline CDR1 is KGHSY and CDR2 is FQNENV. This CDR3 reads CASSQLGGYNEQFF. The CDR3 DNA reads as TGTGCCAGCAGCCAATTAGGCGGCTACAATGAGCAGTTCTTC.

The V gene is TRBV25-1, the J gene TRBJ2-2; TRBD1 matches 9 bases. Germline V gene sequence: CDR1 MGHDK, CDR2 SYGVNS. V shed 10 bases, J shed 6 bases, and the junction held 6 bases outside the gene matches. The CDR3 spans 13 residues. The CDR3 DNA follows: TGTGCCACCAGGGACAGGGTGTCCGGGGAGCTGTTTTTT. Translating it yields CATRDRVSGELFF.

The J gene is TRBJ2-6, the V gene TRBV7-9, with a weak D call TRBD1 (6 bases). Trimming cost V 0 bases and J 0 bases, with 12 bases left between them. This CDR3 has 18 amino acids. Per germline, CDR1 SEHNR and CDR2 FQNEAQ (reference sequence). CDR3 in amino acids: CASSLAGQPHSGANVLTF. In DNA form, the CDR3 reads TGTGCCAGCAGCTTAGCCGGACAGCCCCACTCTGGGGCCAACGTCCTGACTTTC.

This clone is termed medium-sized. The chain has TRBV5-4 and TRBJ1-2; 9 bases match TRBD1. V trimming: 7 bases; J trimming: 8 bases; junction bases outside the gene matches: 9. The CDR3 is made up of 13 amino acids. Germline V gene data show CDR1 as SGHNT and CDR2 as YYREEE (reference sequence). This chain's CDR3 is CASYRDRDGGYTF. In DNA form, the CDR3 reads TGTGCCAGCTACCGGGACAGGGACGGCGGCTACACCTTC.

This clone was observed a single time. The rearrangement joins TRBV10-2 to TRBJ2-1; 9 bases align to TRBD2. Germline V gene sequence: CDR1 WSHSY, CDR2 SAAADI. The CDR3 is made up of 15 amino acids. The ends lost 6 bases at V and 5 bases at J; junction bases unmatched: 8. CDR3 coding DNA: TGCGCCAGCAGGGCGGGGGGGCCTGGCCACAATGAGCAGTTCTTC. Its translation is CASRAGGPGHNEQFF.

The V call is TRBV11-3, the J call TRBJ2-2, with a tentative D call TRBD2 (7 bases). Per germline, CDR1 SGHNT and CDR2 YENEEA. The V end lost 4 bases, the J end lost 3 bases, and 21 bases lay between the germline ends. This CDR3 contains 18 residues. CDR3 DNA: TGTGCCAGCAGCTATGAGGGGGGGGCCGGGAAGGACACCGGGGAGCTGTTTTTT. This gives the protein CASSYEGGAGKDTGELFF.

The chain links TRBV5-1 to TRBJ2-3, with D perhaps TRBD2 (6 bases). The germline V and J ends were trimmed by 6 bases and 3 bases, with 20 bases remaining between them. This CDR3 region has 16 residues. Per the germline V gene, CDR1 is SGHRS and CDR2 is YFSETQ. In nucleotides, the CDR3 is TGCGCCAGCATCAAATCCGGGACTGGAGAGACAGATACGCAGTATTTT. Encoded protein: CASIKSGTGETDTQYF.

This clone was found once. The chain uses TRBV7-9 and TRBJ1-6, with 8 bases lining up with TRBD1. The V gene's germline CDR1 is SEHNR and CDR2 FQNEAQ (reference sequence). V lost 5 bases, J lost 7 bases, and 7 bases stayed unmatched. The length of the CDR3 is 15 residues. Written as DNA, the CDR3 is TGTGCCAGCAGCCCGCCGACAGGGGACAATTCACCCCTCCACTTT. Translation gives CASSPPTGDNSPLHF.

In nucleotides, the CDR3 is TGTGCCAGCAGCCCCGCCGGCAGGGCAACCGGGGAGCTGTTTTTT. Translation: CASSPAGRATGELFF. The chain couples TRBV7-2 to TRBJ2-2; tentative D call: TRBD1 (5 bases). The CDR3 is made up of 15 amino acids. V was cut by 5 bases and J by 5 bases, with 15 bases left in between. Germline V CDR1 and CDR2: SGHTA, FQGNSA.

V gene TRBV5-5 combines with J gene TRBJ2-5; 10 bases line up with TRBD2. The CDR3 runs to 17 residues. Germline CDR1 reads SGHKS; CDR2 reads YYEKEE (reference sequence). V trimming: 0 bases; J trimming: 5 bases; junction bases outside the gene matches: 10. CDR3 in DNA: TGTGCCAGCAGCTTGGAACAACTAGCGGGGATTTTGGAGACCCAGTACTTC. As protein: CASSLEQLAGILETQYF.

A word on this clone: The junction differs from germline at one of its ends, possibly a read error. The genes are TRBV7-9 and TRBJ2-2; 8 nucleotides agree with TRBD1. This CDR3 is built from 17 residues. In germline, CDR1 is SEHNR, CDR2 FQNEAQ (reference sequence). Written as DNA, the CDR3 is TGTTCCAGCAGCTTAGTTCGGCAGGGGGCGATCGCCGGGGAGCTGTTTTTT. It translates to CSSSLVRQGAIAGELFF.

V gene TRBV6-5 combines with J gene TRBJ2-3; D is perhaps TRBD1 (6 bases). There are 15 residues in the CDR3. V dropped 5 bases and J dropped 2 bases, with 14 bases sitting between them. The V gene's germline CDR1 is MNHEY and CDR2 SVGAGI. The DNA of the CDR3 is TGTGCCAGCAGTACGAGGGGGTCGGCCACAGATACGCAGTATTTT. It translates to CASSTRGSATDTQYF.

The CDR3 reads CASSEVTGTF. The CDR3 bases are TGTGCCAGCAGTGAAGTTACGGGGACCTTC. The rearrangement uses TRBV6-1 and TRBJ1-2; D call uncertain. This CDR3 has 10 amino acids. Germline assignment: CDR1 MNHNS and CDR2 SASEGT. V gave up 1 base and J gave up 14 bases, with 8 bases separating them.